The TCR beta chain under discussion was sequenced for a study of cytomegalovirus exposure and HLA in healthy donors. Study-level findings and limits: Many donors shared some public TCRs, even though most TCR sequences were rare.

As regards this clone: Its antigen remains unidentified.

The PCR was carried out with 60 Vbeta primers and 13 Jbeta primers. Some clones are missing from TCRdb's copy, which holds only in-frame ones; the method was immunoSEQ multiplex PCR. The sample yields around 140,000 clones, 75% to 85% seen once. This TCR was recovered from a woman aged 50 to 60 in good health and CMV-seropositive. The sequencing input was PBMCs.

The CDR3 DNA follows: TGTGCCAGCAGTGCCTCGTTAGCGGGAGCGCGAACCGGGGAGCTGTTTTTT. It yields the protein CASSASLAGARTGELFF. V gene TRBV2 combines with J gene TRBJ2-2; TRBD2 matches 9 bases. CDR3 length: 17 residues. Germline assignment: CDR1 SNHLY and CDR2 FYNNEI. The V segment lost 4 bases and the J segment 5 bases; nucleotides outside the gene matches: 11.